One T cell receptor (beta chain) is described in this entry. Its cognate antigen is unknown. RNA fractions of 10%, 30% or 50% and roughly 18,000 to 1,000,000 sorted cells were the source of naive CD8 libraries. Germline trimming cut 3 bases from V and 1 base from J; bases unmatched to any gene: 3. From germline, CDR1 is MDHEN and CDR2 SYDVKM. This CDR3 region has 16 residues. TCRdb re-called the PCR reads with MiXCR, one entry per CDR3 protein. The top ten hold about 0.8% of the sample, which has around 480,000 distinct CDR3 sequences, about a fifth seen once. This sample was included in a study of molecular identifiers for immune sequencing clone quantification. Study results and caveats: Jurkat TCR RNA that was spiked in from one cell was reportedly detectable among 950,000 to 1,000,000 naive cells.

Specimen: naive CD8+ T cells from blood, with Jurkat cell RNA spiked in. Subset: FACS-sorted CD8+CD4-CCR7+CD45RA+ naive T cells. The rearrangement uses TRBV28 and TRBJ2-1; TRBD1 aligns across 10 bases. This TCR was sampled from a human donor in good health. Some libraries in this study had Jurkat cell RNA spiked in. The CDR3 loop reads CASSFRDRGSYNEQFF. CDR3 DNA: TGTGCCAGCAGTTTCCGGGACAGGGGATCCTACAATGAGCAGTTCTTC.